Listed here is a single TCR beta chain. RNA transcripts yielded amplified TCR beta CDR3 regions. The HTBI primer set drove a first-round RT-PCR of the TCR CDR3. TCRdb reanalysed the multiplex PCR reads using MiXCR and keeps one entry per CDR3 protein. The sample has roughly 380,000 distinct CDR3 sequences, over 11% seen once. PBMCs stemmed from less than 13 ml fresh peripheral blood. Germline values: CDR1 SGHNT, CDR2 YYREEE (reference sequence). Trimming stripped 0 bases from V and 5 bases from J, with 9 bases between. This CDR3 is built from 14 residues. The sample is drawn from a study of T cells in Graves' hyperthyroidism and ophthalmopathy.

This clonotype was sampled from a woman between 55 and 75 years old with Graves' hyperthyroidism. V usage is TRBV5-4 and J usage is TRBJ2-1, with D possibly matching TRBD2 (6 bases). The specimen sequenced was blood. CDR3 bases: TGTGCCAGCAGCTTGGGGGGGGTCGACAATGAGCAGTTCTTC. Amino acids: CASSLGGVDNEQFF.